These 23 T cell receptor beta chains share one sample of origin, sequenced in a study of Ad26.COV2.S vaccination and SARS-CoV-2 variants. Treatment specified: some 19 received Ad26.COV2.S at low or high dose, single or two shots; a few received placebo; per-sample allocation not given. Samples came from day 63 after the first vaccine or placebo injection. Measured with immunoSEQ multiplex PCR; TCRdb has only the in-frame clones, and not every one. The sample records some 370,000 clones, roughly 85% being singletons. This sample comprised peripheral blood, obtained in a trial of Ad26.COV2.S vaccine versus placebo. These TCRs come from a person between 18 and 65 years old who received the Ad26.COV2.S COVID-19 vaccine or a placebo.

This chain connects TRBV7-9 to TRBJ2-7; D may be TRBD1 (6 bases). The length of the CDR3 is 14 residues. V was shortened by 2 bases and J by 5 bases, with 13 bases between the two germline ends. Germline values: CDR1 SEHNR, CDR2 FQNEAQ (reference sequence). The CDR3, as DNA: TGTGCCAGCAGCTTATTGGGGGCATTGAACGAGCAGTACTTC. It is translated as CASSLLGALNEQYF.

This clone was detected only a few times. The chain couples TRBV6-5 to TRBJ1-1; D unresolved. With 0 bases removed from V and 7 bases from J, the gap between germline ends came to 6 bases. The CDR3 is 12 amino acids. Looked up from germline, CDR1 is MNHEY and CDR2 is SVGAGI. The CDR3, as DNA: TGTGCCAGCAGTTACTCGATAGGTGAAGCTTTCTTT. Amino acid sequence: CASSYSIGEAFF.

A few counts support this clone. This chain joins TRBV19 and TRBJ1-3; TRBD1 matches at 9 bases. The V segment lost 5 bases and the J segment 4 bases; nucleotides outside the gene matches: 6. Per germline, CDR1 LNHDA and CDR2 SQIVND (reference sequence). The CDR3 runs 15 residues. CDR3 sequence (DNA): TGTGCCAGTAGTCCCCGGGGGACAGGGGGAAACACCATATATTTT. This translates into CASSPRGTGGNTIYF. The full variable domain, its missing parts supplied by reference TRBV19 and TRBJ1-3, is DGGITQSPKYLFRKEGQNVTLSCEQNLNHDAMYWYRQDPGQGLRLIYYSQIVNDFQKGDIAEGYSVSREKKESFPLTVTSAQKNPTAFYLCASSPRGTGGNTIYFGEGSWLTVV.

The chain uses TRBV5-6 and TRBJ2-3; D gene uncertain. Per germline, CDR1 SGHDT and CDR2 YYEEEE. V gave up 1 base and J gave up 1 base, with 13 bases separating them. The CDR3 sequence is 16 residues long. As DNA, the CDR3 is TGTGCCAGCAGCTTGAGGCGAAATCTGGGCACAGATACGCAGTATTTT. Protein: CASSLRRNLGTDTQYF.

CDR3 in amino acids: CASSLNGLTPRSADTQYF. Here the CDR3 DNA reads TGTGCCAGCTCACTGAACGGACTGACCCCCCGGTCAGCAGATACGCAGTATTTT. The chain employs TRBV18 and TRBJ2-3; tentatively, D is TRBD2 (5 bases). The CDR3 runs to 18 residues. The V gene's germline CDR1 is KGHSH and CDR2 LQKENI. V was trimmed by 4 bases and J by 4 bases, leaving 24 bases between them.

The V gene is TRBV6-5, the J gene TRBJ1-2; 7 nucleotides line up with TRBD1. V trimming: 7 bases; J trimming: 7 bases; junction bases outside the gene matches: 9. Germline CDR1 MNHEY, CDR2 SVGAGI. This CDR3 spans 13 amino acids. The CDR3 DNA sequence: TGTGCCAGCACCCGACAGGGACATTCTGGCTACACCTTC. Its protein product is CASTRQGHSGYTF.

CDR3 in amino acids: CASKIRGGPTDTQYF. The CDR3 DNA reads as TGTGCCAGCAAAATCCGGGGAGGGCCCACAGATACGCAGTATTTT. The chain carries TRBV6-5 and TRBJ2-3; 7 bases line up with TRBD2. J gave up 2 bases and V 7 bases, and 9 bases lay outside the gene matches. CDR1 is MNHEY and CDR2 is SVGAGI in the germline V gene. This CDR3 region has 15 residues.

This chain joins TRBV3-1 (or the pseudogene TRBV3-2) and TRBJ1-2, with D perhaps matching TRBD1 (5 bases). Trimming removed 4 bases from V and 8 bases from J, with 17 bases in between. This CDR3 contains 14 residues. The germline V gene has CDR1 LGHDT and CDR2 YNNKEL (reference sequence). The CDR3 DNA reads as TGTGCCAGCAGCCCGCGGGGAGGGGCAGGGGGCTACACCTTC. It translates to CASSPRGGAGGYTF.

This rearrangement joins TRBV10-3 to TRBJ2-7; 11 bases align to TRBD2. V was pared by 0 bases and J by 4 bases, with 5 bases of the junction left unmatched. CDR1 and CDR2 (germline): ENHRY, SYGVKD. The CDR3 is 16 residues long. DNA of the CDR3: TGTGCCATCAGTGAGTCAGATAGCGGGAGGGGTTACGAGCAGTACTTC. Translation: CAISESDSGRGYEQYF.

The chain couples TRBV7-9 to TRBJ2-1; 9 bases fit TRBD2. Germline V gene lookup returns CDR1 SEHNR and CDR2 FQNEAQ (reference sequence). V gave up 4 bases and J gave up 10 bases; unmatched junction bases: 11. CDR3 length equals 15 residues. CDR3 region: CASSWGLAGGREQFF. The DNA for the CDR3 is TGTGCCAGCAGCTGGGGACTAGCAGGTGGCAGGGAGCAGTTCTTC.

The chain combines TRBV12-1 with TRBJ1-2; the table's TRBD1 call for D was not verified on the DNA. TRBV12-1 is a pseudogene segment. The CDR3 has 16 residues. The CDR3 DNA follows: TGTGCCAGCTCCGCCGGCAGTGAGGGGGCTGGTTCTGGCTACACCTTC. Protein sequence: CASSAGSEGAGSGYTF.

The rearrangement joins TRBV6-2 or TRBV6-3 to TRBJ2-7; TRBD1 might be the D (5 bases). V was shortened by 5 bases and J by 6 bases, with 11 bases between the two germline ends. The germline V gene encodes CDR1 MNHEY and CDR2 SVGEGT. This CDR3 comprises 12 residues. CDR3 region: CASSLRQIEQYF. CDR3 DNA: TGTGCCAGCAGTCTCCGACAGATCGAGCAGTACTTC.

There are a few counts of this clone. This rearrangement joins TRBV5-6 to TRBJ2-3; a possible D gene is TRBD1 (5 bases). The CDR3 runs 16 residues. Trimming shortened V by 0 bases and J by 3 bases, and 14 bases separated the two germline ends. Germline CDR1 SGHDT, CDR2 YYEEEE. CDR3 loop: CASSLVTGLVTDTQYF. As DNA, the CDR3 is TGTGCCAGCAGCTTGGTTACAGGCTTAGTGACAGATACGCAGTATTTT.

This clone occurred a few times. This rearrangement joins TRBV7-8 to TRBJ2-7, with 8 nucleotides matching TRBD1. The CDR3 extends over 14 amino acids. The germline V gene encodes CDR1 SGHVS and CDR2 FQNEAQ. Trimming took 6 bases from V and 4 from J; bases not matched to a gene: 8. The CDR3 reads CASRNRGNLYEQYF. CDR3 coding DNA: TGTGCCAGCAGGAACAGGGGGAATCTTTACGAGCAGTACTTC.

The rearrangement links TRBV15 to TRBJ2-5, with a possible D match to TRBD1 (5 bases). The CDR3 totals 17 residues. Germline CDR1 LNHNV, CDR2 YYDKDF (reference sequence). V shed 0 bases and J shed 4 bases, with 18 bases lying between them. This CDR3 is CATSRDEEQGQGETQYF. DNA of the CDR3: TGTGCCACCAGCAGAGATGAGGAGCAGGGCCAGGGAGAGACCCAGTACTTC.

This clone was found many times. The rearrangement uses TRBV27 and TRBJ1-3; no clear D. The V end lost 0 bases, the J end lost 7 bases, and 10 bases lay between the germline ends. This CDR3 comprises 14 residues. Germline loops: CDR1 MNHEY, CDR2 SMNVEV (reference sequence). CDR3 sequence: CASSLSKGGNTIYF. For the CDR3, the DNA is TGTGCCAGCAGTTTATCGAAAGGAGGGAACACCATATATTTT.

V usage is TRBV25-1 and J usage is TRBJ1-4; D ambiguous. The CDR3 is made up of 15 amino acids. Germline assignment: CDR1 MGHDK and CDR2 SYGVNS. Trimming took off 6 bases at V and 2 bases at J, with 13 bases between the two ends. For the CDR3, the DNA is TGTGCCAGCAGATCTTCAGTGCATACTAATGAAAAACTGTTTTTT. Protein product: CASRSSVHTNEKLFF.

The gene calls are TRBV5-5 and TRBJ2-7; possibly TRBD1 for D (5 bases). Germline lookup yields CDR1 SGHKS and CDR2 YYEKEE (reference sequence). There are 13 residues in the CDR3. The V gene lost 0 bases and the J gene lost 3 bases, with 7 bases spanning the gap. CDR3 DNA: TGTGCCAGCAGCTTGGGGACACACTACGAGCAGTACTTC. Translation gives CASSLGTHYEQYF.

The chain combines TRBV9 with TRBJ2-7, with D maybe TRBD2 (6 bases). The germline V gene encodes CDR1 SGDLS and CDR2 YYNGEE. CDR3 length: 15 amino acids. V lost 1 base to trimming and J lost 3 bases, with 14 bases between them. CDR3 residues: CASSVHGSSYYEQYF. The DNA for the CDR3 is TGTGCCAGCAGCGTACACGGGAGTAGTTACTACGAGCAGTACTTC.

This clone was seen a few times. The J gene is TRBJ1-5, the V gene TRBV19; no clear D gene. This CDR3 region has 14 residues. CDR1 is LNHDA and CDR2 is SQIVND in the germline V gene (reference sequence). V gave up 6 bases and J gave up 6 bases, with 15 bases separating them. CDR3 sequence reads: CASSQSGGPQPQHF. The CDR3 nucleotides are TGTGCCAGTAGCCAGTCCGGAGGGCCTCAGCCCCAGCATTTT.

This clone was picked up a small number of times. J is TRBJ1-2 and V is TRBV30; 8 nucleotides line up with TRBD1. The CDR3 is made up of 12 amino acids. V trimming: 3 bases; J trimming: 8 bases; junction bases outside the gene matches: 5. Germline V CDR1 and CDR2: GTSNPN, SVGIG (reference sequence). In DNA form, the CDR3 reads TGTGCCTGGAGCGCAGGGGGCGACGGCTACACCTTC. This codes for CAWSAGGDGYTF.

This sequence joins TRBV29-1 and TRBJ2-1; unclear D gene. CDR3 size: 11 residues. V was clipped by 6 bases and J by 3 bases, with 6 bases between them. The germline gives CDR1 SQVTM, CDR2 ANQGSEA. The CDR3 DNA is TGCAGCGTCCGTAGCTACAATGAGCAGTTCTTC. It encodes CSVRSYNEQFF.

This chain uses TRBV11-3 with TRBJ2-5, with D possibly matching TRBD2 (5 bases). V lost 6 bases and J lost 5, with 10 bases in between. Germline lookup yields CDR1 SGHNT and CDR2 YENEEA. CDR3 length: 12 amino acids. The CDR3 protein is CASSNGMETQYF. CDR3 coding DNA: TGTGCCAGCAGTAACGGGATGGAGACCCAGTACTTC. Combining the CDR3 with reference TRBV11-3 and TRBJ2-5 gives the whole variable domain EAGVVQSPRYKIIEKKQPVAFWCNPISGHNTLYWYLQNLGQGPELLIRYENEEAVDDSQLPKDRFSAERLKGVDSTLKIQPAELGDSAVYLCASSNGMETQYFGPGTRLLVL.